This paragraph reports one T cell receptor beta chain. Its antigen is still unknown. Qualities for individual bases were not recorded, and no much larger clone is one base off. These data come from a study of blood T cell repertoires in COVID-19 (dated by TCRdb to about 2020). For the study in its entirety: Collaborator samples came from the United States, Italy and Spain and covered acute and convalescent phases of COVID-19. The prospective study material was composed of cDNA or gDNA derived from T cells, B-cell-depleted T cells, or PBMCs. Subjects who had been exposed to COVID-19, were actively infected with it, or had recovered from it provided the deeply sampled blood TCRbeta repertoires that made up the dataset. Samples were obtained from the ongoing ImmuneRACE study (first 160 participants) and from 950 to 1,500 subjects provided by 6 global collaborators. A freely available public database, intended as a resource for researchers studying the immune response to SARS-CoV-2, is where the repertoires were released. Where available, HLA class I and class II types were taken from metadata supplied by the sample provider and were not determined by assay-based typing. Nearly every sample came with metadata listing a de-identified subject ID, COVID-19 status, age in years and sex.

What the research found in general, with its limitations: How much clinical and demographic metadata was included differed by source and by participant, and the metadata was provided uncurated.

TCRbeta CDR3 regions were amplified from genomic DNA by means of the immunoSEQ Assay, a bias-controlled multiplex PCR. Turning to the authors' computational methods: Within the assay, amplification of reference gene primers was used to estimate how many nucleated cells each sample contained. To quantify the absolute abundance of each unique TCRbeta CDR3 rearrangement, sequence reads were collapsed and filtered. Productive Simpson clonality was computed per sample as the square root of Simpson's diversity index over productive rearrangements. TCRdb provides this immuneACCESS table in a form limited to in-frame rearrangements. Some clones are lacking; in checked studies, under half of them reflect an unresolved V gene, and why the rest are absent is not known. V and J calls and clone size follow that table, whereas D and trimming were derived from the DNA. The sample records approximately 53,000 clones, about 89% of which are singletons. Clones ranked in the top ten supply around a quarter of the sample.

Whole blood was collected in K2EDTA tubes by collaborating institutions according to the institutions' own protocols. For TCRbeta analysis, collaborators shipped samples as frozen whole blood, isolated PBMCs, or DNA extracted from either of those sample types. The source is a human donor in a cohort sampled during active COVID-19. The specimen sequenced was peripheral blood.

CDR3 reads: CASSLGGFFETQYF. The DNA sequence follows: TGTGCCAGCTCCCTAGGAGGGTTTTTCGAGACCCAGTACTTC. Rearrangement joined TRBV28 to TRBJ2-5, with a weak D call of TRBD2 (6 bases match). Taken from the germline V gene, the CDR1 and CDR2 loops are MDHEN and SYDVKM. V loses 8 bases of germline sequence and J loses 5 bases, and the interval between the two ends is 18 bases. The CDR3 numbers 14 residues from cysteine through phenylalanine. Only the CDR3 portion is preserved as DNA: 42 bases, with reading frame beginning at the first base.